The 7 T cell receptor beta chains presented below share a single source sample, sequenced in a study of cytomegalovirus exposure and HLA in healthy donors. PCR was performed using 60 Vbeta and 13 Jbeta primers. Generated by immunoSEQ multiplex PCR, the TCRdb table keeps only in-frame clones and is missing some. The sample holds around 150,000 clones; more than 75% are singletons and the top ten take around 1.9%. Input material: PBMCs. The receptors come from a man aged 35 to 55 in good health and CMV-seronegative.

The chain couples TRBV5-1 to TRBJ2-5; TRBD1 aligns across 8 bases. The trim removed 0 bases at V and 5 bases at J, leaving 0 bases unmatched. The CDR3 contains 13 residues. Germline loops: CDR1 SGHRS, CDR2 YFSETQ. The CDR3: CASSLDRGETQYF. The CDR3 DNA follows: TGCGCCAGCAGCTTGGACAGGGGGGAGACCCAGTACTTC.

The J gene is TRBJ1-2, the V gene TRBV19, with D unclear. Trimming pared 11 bases from V and 1 base from J, leaving 20 bases between. Per the germline V gene, CDR1 is LNHDA and CDR2 is SQIVND (reference sequence). CDR3 size: 15 residues. CDR3: CAASTGSSYNYGYTF. In DNA form, the CDR3 reads TGTGCCGCCTCCACGGGGAGCAGTTATAACTATGGCTACACCTTC.

V usage is TRBV5-1 and J usage is TRBJ2-1; 7 nucleotides agree with TRBD2. Per the germline V gene, CDR1 is SGHRS and CDR2 is YFSETQ. The CDR3 is made up of 17 amino acids. The trim removed 5 bases at V and 0 bases at J, leaving 11 bases unmatched. The CDR3 protein is CASSSEGPGGSYNEQFF. The DNA of the CDR3 is TGCGCCAGCAGTTCCGAGGGTCCGGGGGGCTCCTACAATGAGCAGTTCTTC.

J is TRBJ2-7 and V is TRBV27, with 8 bases lining up with TRBD2. This CDR3 is 13 amino acids long. Germline loops: CDR1 MNHEY, CDR2 SMNVEV (reference sequence). With V trimmed by 5 bases and J by 1 base, 1 base remained unmatched. The CDR3 is CASSLAGSYEQYF. CDR3 sequence (DNA): TGTGCCAGCAGTCTAGCGGGTTCCTACGAGCAGTACTTC.

The rearrangement uses TRBV5-1 and TRBJ2-2, with D perhaps TRBD1 (6 bases). Per germline, CDR1 SGHRS and CDR2 YFSETQ. The CDR3 consists of 17 residues. Between the trimmed V and J ends, which lost 0 bases and 2 bases, there was a span of 14 bases. The CDR3 spells CASSLEPGERNTGELFF. The DNA of the CDR3 is TGCGCCAGCAGCTTGGAGCCAGGGGAGCGAAACACCGGGGAGCTGTTTTTT. The entire variable domain, with the rest obtained from reference TRBV5-1 and TRBJ2-2, is as follows: KAGVTQTPRYLIKTRGQQVTLSCSPISGHRSVSWYQQTPGQGLQFLFEYFSETQRNKGNFPGRFSGRQFSNSRSEMNVSTLELGDSALYLCASSLEPGERNTGELFFGEGSRLTVL.

The J gene is TRBJ1-5, the V gene TRBV7-9; unclear D gene. The CDR3 is made up of 13 amino acids. V was clipped by 5 bases and J by 4 bases, with 9 bases between them. Germline V lookup: CDR1 SEHNR, CDR2 FQNEAQ (reference sequence). CDR3 region: CASSRLGNQPQHF. Written as DNA, the CDR3 is TGTGCCAGCAGCCGACTTGGTAATCAGCCCCAGCATTTT.

The V and J genes are TRBV5-4 and TRBJ2-1, with a weak D call TRBD2 (5 bases). Deletions cut 0 bases from V and 7 bases from J, with 11 bases between. CDR1 and CDR2 from the germline V gene are SGHNT and YYREEE (reference sequence). The CDR3 sequence is 14 residues long. CDR3 protein: CASSLARTGNEQFF. The CDR3, as DNA: TGTGCCAGCAGCTTGGCCAGGACGGGGAATGAGCAGTTCTTC.